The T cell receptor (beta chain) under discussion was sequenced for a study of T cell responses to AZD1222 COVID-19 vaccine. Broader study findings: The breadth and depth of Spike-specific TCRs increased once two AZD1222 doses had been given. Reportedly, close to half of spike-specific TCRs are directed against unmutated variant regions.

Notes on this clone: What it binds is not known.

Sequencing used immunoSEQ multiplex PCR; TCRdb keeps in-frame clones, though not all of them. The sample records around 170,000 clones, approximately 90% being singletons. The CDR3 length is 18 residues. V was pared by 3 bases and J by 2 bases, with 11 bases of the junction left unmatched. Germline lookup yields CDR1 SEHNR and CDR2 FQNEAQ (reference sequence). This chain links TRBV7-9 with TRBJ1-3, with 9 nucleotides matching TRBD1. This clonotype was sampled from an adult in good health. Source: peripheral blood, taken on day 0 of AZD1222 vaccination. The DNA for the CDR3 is TGTGCCAGCAGCTTGTCCCGGGACAGGGATCTTACTGGAAACACCATATATTTT. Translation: CASSLSRDRDLTGNTIYF.